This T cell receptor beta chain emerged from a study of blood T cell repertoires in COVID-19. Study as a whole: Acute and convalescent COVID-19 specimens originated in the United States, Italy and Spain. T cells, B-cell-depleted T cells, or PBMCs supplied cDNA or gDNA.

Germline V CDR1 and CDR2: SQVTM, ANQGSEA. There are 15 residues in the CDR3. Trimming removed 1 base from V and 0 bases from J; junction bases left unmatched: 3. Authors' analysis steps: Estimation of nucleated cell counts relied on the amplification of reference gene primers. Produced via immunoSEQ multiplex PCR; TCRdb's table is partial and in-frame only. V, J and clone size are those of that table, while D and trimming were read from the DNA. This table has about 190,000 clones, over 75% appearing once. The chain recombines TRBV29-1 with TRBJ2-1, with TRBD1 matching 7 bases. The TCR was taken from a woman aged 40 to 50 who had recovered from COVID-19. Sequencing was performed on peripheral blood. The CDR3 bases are TGCAGCGTTGAAGGGACAGGATTCTCCTACAATGAGCAGTTCTTC. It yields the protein CSVEGTGFSYNEQFF.